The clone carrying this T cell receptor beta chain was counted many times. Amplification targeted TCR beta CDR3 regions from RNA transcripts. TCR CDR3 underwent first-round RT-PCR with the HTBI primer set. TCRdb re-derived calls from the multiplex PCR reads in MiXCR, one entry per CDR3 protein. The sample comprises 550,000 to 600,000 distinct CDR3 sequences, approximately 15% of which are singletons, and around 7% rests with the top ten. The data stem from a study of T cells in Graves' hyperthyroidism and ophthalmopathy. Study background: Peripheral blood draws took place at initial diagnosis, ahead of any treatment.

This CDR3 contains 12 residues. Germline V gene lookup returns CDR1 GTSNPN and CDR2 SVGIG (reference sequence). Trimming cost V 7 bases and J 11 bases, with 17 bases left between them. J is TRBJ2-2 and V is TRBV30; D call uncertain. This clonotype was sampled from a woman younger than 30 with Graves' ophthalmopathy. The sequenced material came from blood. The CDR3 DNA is TGTGCCTCGAACCCAAAACGGGCTGAGCTGTTTTTT. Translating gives CASNPKRAELFF.